The 8 T cell receptor beta chains given below trace back to one sample, sequenced in a study of shared clonotypes between healthy human individuals. The method was immunoSEQ multiplex PCR; TCRdb's version includes in-frame clones alone and lacks a portion of them. Counted here are about 2.5 million clones, roughly 90% occurring once; the ten biggest clones make up 0.37%. Sequenced input: naive CD4+ T cells from PBMCs. Subset noted: CD45RA+ positively selected. Receptors originate from a man between 18 and 29 years old in good health. Some clones in this sample may be carry-over from other donors' samples.

V and J are TRBV6-1 and TRBJ2-3; D ambiguous. The germline V gene encodes CDR1 MNHNS and CDR2 SASEGT. The CDR3 runs to 15 residues. Trimming removed 4 bases from V and 0 bases from J, with 11 bases in between. CDR3 nucleotides: TGTGCCAGCAGTGGACTCGTCACTAGCACAGATACGCAGTATTTT. Translation: CASSGLVTSTDTQYF.

This clone was found once. This chain joins TRBV2 and TRBJ1-6; D ambiguous. The germline V gene encodes CDR1 SNHLY and CDR2 FYNNEI. The CDR3 is made up of 15 amino acids. Trimming cost V 5 bases and J 8 bases, with 16 bases left between them. DNA for the CDR3: TGTGCCAGCAGTTACGACGATCCGTCTGATTCACCCCTCCACTTT. This encodes CASSYDDPSDSPLHF.

In its sample, this clone was seen once. The rearrangement joins TRBV5-6 to TRBJ2-1, with 9 bases lining up with TRBD1. Germline trimming cut 2 bases from V and 4 bases from J; bases unmatched to any gene: 7. The CDR3 is 16 residues long. In germline, CDR1 is SGHDT, CDR2 YYEEEE. CDR3 loop: CASSLPGTGKYNEQFF. DNA of the CDR3: TGTGCCAGCAGCTTACCTGGGACAGGGAAGTACAATGAGCAGTTCTTC.

Only a few counts were recorded for this clone. This chain connects TRBV25-1 to TRBJ1-1; D is perhaps TRBD1 (5 bases). This CDR3 comprises 12 residues. CDR1 is MGHDK and CDR2 is SYGVNS in the germline V gene. V was trimmed by 10 bases and J by 1 base, leaving 10 bases between them. The CDR3 DNA is TGTGCCACCCGACAGTCGAACACTGAAGCTTTCTTT. Encoded protein: CATRQSNTEAFF.

This chain connects TRBV5-1 to TRBJ2-5; 7 bases line up with TRBD1. With 5 bases clipped from V and 3 bases from J, the junction kept 7 bases outside the gene matches. CDR3 size: 14 residues. Germline loops: CDR1 SGHRS, CDR2 YFSETQ. The CDR3 DNA is TGCGCCAGCAGAGGGGACAGTAACAAAGAGACCCAGTACTTC. It encodes CASRGDSNKETQYF.

The chain joins TRBV5-1 to TRBJ2-5; D not resolved. This CDR3 is 14 amino acids long. CDR1 is SGHRS, CDR2 YFSETQ, per germline. Trimming removed 0 bases from V and 0 bases from J, with 6 bases in between. The CDR3 region is CASSLAANQETQYF. For the CDR3, the DNA is TGCGCCAGCAGCTTGGCAGCAAACCAAGAGACCCAGTACTTC.

The J gene is TRBJ1-2, the V gene TRBV19; D not resolved. Per the germline V gene, CDR1 is LNHDA and CDR2 is SQIVND (reference sequence). The CDR3 covers 15 residues. V gave up 2 bases and J gave up 8 bases, with 18 bases separating them. CDR3 loop: CASSISIGSGGGYTF. In DNA form, the CDR3 reads TGTGCCAGTAGTATAAGTATCGGGTCAGGCGGAGGCTACACCTTC.

The chain links TRBV28 to TRBJ2-3; 8 nucleotides align to TRBD2. The junction had 1 base not matched to a gene; V was cut back by 5 bases and J by 6 bases. Germline lookup yields CDR1 MDHEN and CDR2 SYDVKM. The CDR3 loop spans 12 amino acids. As DNA, the CDR3 is TGTGCCAGCAGTCGACTAGCGGATACGCAGTATTTT. Its protein product is CASSRLADTQYF.